This T cell receptor (beta chain) was recovered during a study of shared clonotypes between healthy human individuals (dated by TCRdb to about 2020). Study-level background: The cohort included a few men and a couple of women between 18 and 49 years of age. For each donor, CD4 naive and CD4 memory were each run on three plates, CD8 naive on two plates, and CD8 memory on one plate. To estimate repertoire size and how much clonotype sharing occurs between individuals, the study deeply sequenced the blood TCR repertoires of five healthy adults. Different laboratories and diverse techniques were used to prepare libraries and sequence TCR repertoires, to increase sequencing depth and limit assay-specific biases. Leukapheresis yielded between about 0.85 and 10 billion PBMCs per donor. General conclusions and limits of the study: Because the study included only a small number of donors, the genetic and exposure-history diversity represented was limited. Compared with non-shared clonotypes, clonotypes shared by all four sorted-subset donors had higher generation probabilities. Estimated clonotype richness was generally larger for naive than for memory subsets. Sampling was limited to blood, and TCR repertoires in tissue likely differ from TCR repertoires in blood. Incomplete sequencing was indicated by rarefaction of sorted-subset datasets, despite the large sequencing depth. Across several donors, around 5% of naive CD4, roughly 3.3% of naive CD8, roughly 2.2% of memory CD4, and roughly 0.4% of memory CD8 clonotypes were shared. Pairwise subsampling indicated that sequencing depth was expected to affect the degree of clonotype sharing among donors.

TCR CDR3 regions were amplified from genomic DNA by multiplex PCR using the deep immunoSEQ assay. Genomic DNA extracted from each cell subset was distributed evenly over all wells of several immunoSEQ 96-well plates, and each plate served as one replicate. For sorted subsets, around 200 ng genomic DNA, equal to 25,000 to 35,000 T cell genomes, was loaded into each replicate PCR. The purified libraries were quantified using a Qubit 3.0 fluorometer, sized with a Bioanalyzer 2100, and then quantified again using the KAPA Library Quantification kit. A separate single-read 150-cycle Illumina NextSeq 550 flow cell was used to sequence each immunoSEQ 96-well plate. Processing in the source paper ran as follows. Because the immunoSEQ output held only junctional sequences and lacked quality scores, the filtering could not match the filtering applied to full-length reads. To assign V/J genes and CDR3, sequences were annotated using PyIR, a Python wrapper for IgBLAST v1.9, with IMGT germline references. Reads were filtered out if the reads had weak V/J assignments (E-value above 1e-6), no CDR3, stop codons, out-of-frame junctions, or ambiguous translated residues. V3J clonotypes were defined by identical inferred V gene, J gene, and CDR3 amino acid sequence. Percentage overlap between repertoires was computed as shared unique clonotypes divided by the size of the smaller repertoire. RTK rarefaction, the Chao1 estimator, and Recon v2.1 estimates of unobserved clonotypes were used to assess repertoire richness. Generation probabilities for all TCRbeta clonotypes obtained by the gDNA method from four donors were computed using OLGA. This is the immuneACCESS table as TCRdb keeps it, with only in-frame sequences that have V and J called. A part of the clones is gone; compared with another copy, unresolved V genes explain less than half, and the rest is unexplained. V and J calls plus clone size are reproduced from that table; the DNA served to infer D and trimming. This sample has roughly 2,000,000 clones in its table, and just under 95% of those were observed once. Over 1.5% of the sample lies in the top ten.

This clone was detected only once. The antigen it binds to is not known. There are no base qualities to consult, and no much larger clone falls within one base. Other DNA variants within this sample encode the same CDR3. For the CD8 naive samples, CD45RO-negative cells were positively selected for CCR7, yielding a CD45RA+CCR7+ population from which TemRA cells were excluded. The donors were healthy, HIV-negative adults who had no recently reported acute infections or vaccinations. Only Caucasian adults living in Nashville, Tennessee, USA were represented among the donors. After blood collection by leukapheresis, PBMCs were isolated using Ficoll-Histopaque density gradient centrifugation and then cryopreserved in the vapor phase of liquid nitrogen. Analytical flow cytometry was used to check the purity and quantity of each magnetically sorted T cell population. Genomic DNA was isolated from every sorted fraction and measured by UV absorbance on a Nanodrop 2000c.

The germline V gene encodes CDR1 SEHNR and CDR2 FQNEAQ (reference sequence). The germline ends are 10 bases apart after V is trimmed by 3 bases and J by 11 bases. The CDR3 measures 12 amino acids from cysteine to phenylalanine. The kept DNA is CDR3 alone, 36 bases in frame from the first base. The material sequenced was naive CD8+ T cells from PBMCs. The cell subset or site label, read with the paper, signifies: CD45RA+CCR7+. The sequence derives from a man younger than 35 in good health. Some clones in this sample may be carry-over from other donors' samples. The chain joins TRBV7-9 to TRBJ1-4; the D gene cannot be resolved reliably. The CDR3 corresponds to CASSLGGEKLFF. The nucleotide sequence reads TGTGCCAGCAGCTTGGGTGGCGAGAAACTGTTTTTT.